Listed below are T cell receptor beta chains from one sample, sequenced in a study of circulating and synovial CD4+ cells in juvenile arthritis. Produced via immunoSEQ multiplex PCR; TCRdb's table is partial and in-frame only. Among about 32,000 clones listed, about 95% were seen once. Sequencing was performed on CD4+ T cells from blood. These receptor sequences come from a human donor with juvenile idiopathic arthritis. Each CDR3 is given with its conserved first and last residue. D genes are given only for firm matches. Expanded clones are given a class, and other clones once, few, many or no size at all.

CDR3nt	CDR3aa	j_gene	abundance	d_gene	v_gene
TGTGCCAGTAGTCCGCCTGGTTGGGGAGTGGAGACCCAGTACTTC	CASSPPGWGVETQYF	TRBJ2-5	few	NA	TRBV19
TGTGCCAGCAGTGGGGCGGGGGAAAGAGAGACCCAGTACTTC	CASSGAGERETQYF	TRBJ2-5	NA	TRBD2	TRBV6-4
TGTGCCAGCAGCAGAATCCGACAGGGCAGTAACTATGGCTACACCTTC	CASSRIRQGSNYGYTF	TRBJ1-2	NA	TRBD1	TRBV11-2
TGCGCCAGCAGCCAAGTACCACAGGGGGCGGCTGCTAATGAAAAACTGTTTTTT	CASSQVPQGAAANEKLFF	TRBJ1-4	NA	TRBD1	TRBV4-1
TGTGCCAGCAGCTTAGCTCTTGCGGGGGACACTGAAGCTTTCTTT	CASSLALAGDTEAFF	TRBJ1-1	once	NA	TRBV7-6
TGTGCCAGCAGCGAACAGATGAACACCGGGGAGCTGTTTTTT	CASSEQMNTGELFF	TRBJ2-2	NA	NA	TRBV2
TGTGCCAGCAGCTCAACGACTGGCTTTTTGGGCGAGCAGTACTTC	CASSSTTGFLGEQYF	TRBJ2-7	NA	NA	TRBV13
TGTGCCAGCAGTGAATCGGTTAGCGGGAGGGGAGACAACGAGCAGTACTTC	CASSESVSGRGDNEQYF	TRBJ2-7	NA	TRBD2	TRBV2
TGTGCCATCGGTGTAGGAGGGACCTCGAAGAACACTGAAGCTTTCTTT	CAIGVGGTSKNTEAFF	TRBJ1-1	NA	NA	TRBV10-3
TGTGCCAGTAGACAGGGCACCCCTGGGGCCAACGTCCTGACTTTC	CASRQGTPGANVLTF	TRBJ2-6	NA	NA	TRBV19
TGTGCCACGGGAAGCTTCAGCTACACCTTC	CATGSFSYTF	TRBJ1-2	NA	NA	TRBV19
TGTGCCACCAGCAGAGATCCCGTCGGGGGGTACGAGCAGTACTTC	CATSRDPVGGYEQYF	TRBJ2-7	NA	TRBD2	TRBV15
TGTGCCAGCAGTTCCGCCCAGGGCAGTTTCTCTGGAAACACCATATATTTT	CASSSAQGSFSGNTIYF	TRBJ1-3	few	NA	TRBV28
TGTGCCAGCAGTAACCAAGCGGGGGGGCCTACCGGGGAGCTGTTTTTT	CASSNQAGGPTGELFF	TRBJ2-2	NA	TRBD2	TRBV9
TGTGCCATCAGTGGATATGGACTAGCGGGGGGGGAGGCCCAGTACTTC	CAISGYGLAGGEAQYF	TRBJ2-5	NA	TRBD2	TRBV10-3
TGTGCCAGCAGTTACTCTCAGGGGCCCGGTCATGGCTACACCTTC	CASSYSQGPGHGYTF	TRBJ1-2	NA	NA	TRBV6-5